This paragraph reports one T cell receptor (beta chain). Repertoires were generated with immunoSEQ multiplex PCR, while TCRdb's copy carries only in-frame clones and drops some. The table shows 160,000 or so clones, with roughly 80% occurring only once. The record originates from a study of blood T cell repertoires in COVID-19. Trimming removed 5 bases at V and 3 bases at J, with 8 bases between. Germline V gene sequence: CDR1 SGHTA, CDR2 FQGNSA. CDR3 length: 13 amino acids. The chain joins TRBV7-2 to TRBJ1-5; D might be TRBD1 (6 bases). The sequence derives from a woman older than 75 with acute or convalescent COVID-19. Specimen: peripheral blood. The CDR3 DNA reads TGTGCCAGCAGCCGGGACAACAATCAGCCCCAGCATTTT. Amino acids: CASSRDNNQPQHF.